This entry lists 16 T cell receptor beta chains sequenced from one sample in a study of T-cell memory formation after mild COVID-19. Using its own MiXCR run on the 5' RACE reads, TCRdb lists one record per CDR3 protein. The sample lists about 340,000 distinct CDR3 sequences; roughly 13% were seen once. Sequencing used PBMCs or a T cell subset sorted from them (not recorded which). Receptors were obtained from a man between 18 and 35 years old who had mild COVID-19 (a few samples of this study predate the infection). Cell type and time point are not known.

The chain recombines TRBV5-6 with TRBJ1-2; tentatively, D is TRBD1 (5 bases). CDR1 SGHDT and CDR2 YYEEEE come from the germline V gene. V was pared by 3 bases and J by 3 bases, with 12 bases between. The CDR3 sequence is 14 residues long. The CDR3 sequence is CASSWGPGDYGYTF. DNA for the CDR3: TGTGCCAGCAGCTGGGGACCTGGGGACTATGGCTACACCTTC.

This clonotype was seen only once. The genes are TRBV7-9 and TRBJ2-2, with D possibly being TRBD2 (5 bases). Germline values: CDR1 SEHNR, CDR2 FQNEAQ (reference sequence). With 11 bases removed from V and 4 bases from J, the gap between germline ends came to 23 bases. This CDR3 contains 16 residues. DNA for the CDR3: TGTGCCGGCACCCCCGCGGGCTTCCGAGGCACCGGGGAGCTGTTTTTT. Protein: CAGTPAGFRGTGELFF.

This clonotype came up many times. The rearrangement uses TRBV9 and TRBJ1-1, with D possibly being TRBD1 (5 bases). Trimming pared 0 bases from V and 4 bases from J, leaving 13 bases between. Germline loops: CDR1 SGDLS, CDR2 YYNGEE. This CDR3 has 15 amino acids. CDR3 sequence: CASSVGSPGTTEAFF. DNA of the CDR3: TGTGCCAGCAGCGTAGGCAGCCCAGGGACCACTGAAGCTTTCTTT.

This clonotype has a handful of counts. V usage is TRBV27 and J usage is TRBJ1-1, with 12 bases lining up with TRBD1. V lost 6 bases and J lost 9; bases outside the gene matches: 5. There are 13 residues in the CDR3. CDR1 is MNHEY, CDR2 SMNVEV, per germline (reference sequence). The CDR3 loop is CASRSGTGGKAFF. The CDR3 DNA reads as TGTGCCAGCAGGTCCGGGACAGGGGGCAAAGCTTTCTTT.

This chain links TRBV12-3 or TRBV12-4 with TRBJ2-7; D gene uncertain. V lost 3 bases and J 1 base, leaving 7 bases between the germline ends. This CDR3 has 13 residues. In DNA, the CDR3 is TGTGCCAGCAGTTTTTGGGCTTCCTACGAGCAGTACTTC. Translating it yields CASSFWASYEQYF.

The CDR3 sequence is CASSRMTRAPYEQYF. As DNA, the CDR3 is TGTGCCAGCAGCCGGATGACCCGGGCCCCCTACGAGCAGTACTTC. This chain joins TRBV6-5 and TRBJ2-7; D unresolved. V lost 6 bases and J 2 bases, leaving 17 bases between the germline ends. Germline V lookup: CDR1 MNHEY, CDR2 SVGAGI. CDR3 length: 15 amino acids.

The chain combines TRBV18 with TRBJ1-5, with TRBD1 matching over 8 bases. The CDR3 covers 14 residues. V trimming: 3 bases; J trimming: 3 bases; junction bases outside the gene matches: 1. Germline CDR1 reads KGHSH; CDR2 reads LQKENI. This CDR3 reads CASSPQGANQPQHF. CDR3 nucleotide sequence: TGTGCCAGCTCACCTCAGGGGGCCAATCAGCCCCAGCATTTT.

The chain couples TRBV5-6 to TRBJ2-3; no reliable D call. The germline gives CDR1 SGHDT, CDR2 YYEEEE. The length of the CDR3 is 15 residues. Trimming removed 5 bases from V and 5 bases from J, with 18 bases in between. In DNA form, the CDR3 reads TGTGCCAGCAGTCCCCCCGGCGGCCTGAGAGATACGCAGTATTTT. Translated, it gives CASSPPGGLRDTQYF.

This clonotype has at least ten counts. The rearrangement links TRBV7-2 to TRBJ2-2; maybe TRBD1 (6 bases). This CDR3 is 12 amino acids long. Germline-derived CDR1 and CDR2 are SGHTA and FQGNSA. Deletions cut 5 bases from V and 8 bases from J, with 9 bases between. The CDR3 is CASSTRGGELFF. The CDR3 coding sequence is TGTGCCAGCAGCACCAGGGGTGGGGAGCTGTTTTTT.

This clonotype was observed a few times. This chain connects TRBV6-2 or TRBV6-3 to TRBJ2-3, with D perhaps assigned TRBD1 or TRBD2 (5 bases each). The ends were cut back, 2 bases at V and 4 bases at J, with 16 bases in the middle. Germline lookup yields CDR1 MNHEY and CDR2 SVGEGT. The CDR3 runs to 16 residues. In DNA, the CDR3 is TGTGCCAGCAGTTACGGGGGAATTGGAGTCCCAGATACGCAGTATTTT. Its protein product is CASSYGGIGVPDTQYF.

The V and J genes are TRBV4-1 and TRBJ2-2; the D is unclear. This CDR3 is 14 amino acids long. The germline V gene encodes CDR1 MGHRA and CDR2 YSYEKL. V was clipped by 1 base and J by 1 base, with 4 bases between them. The DNA for the CDR3 is TGCGCCAGCAGCCAAGCGGGGAACACCGGGGAGCTGTTTTTT. It translates to CASSQAGNTGELFF.

Ten or more counts support this clonotype. Here the CDR3 reads CASSLATAYNRNSPLHF. The CDR3 coding sequence is TGTGCCAGCAGCTTAGCGACGGCTTACAACCGAAATTCACCCCTCCACTTT. The chain combines TRBV7-8 with TRBJ1-6; D gene unclear. Germline V CDR1 and CDR2: SGHVS, FQNEAQ. The CDR3 has 17 residues. The V gene lost 0 bases and the J gene lost 7 bases, with 16 bases spanning the gap.

This chain uses TRBV20-1 with TRBJ2-2; unclear D gene. CDR3 length: 13 residues. Germline V gives CDR1 DFQATT, CDR2 SNEGSKA (reference sequence). With 2 bases removed from V and 2 bases from J, the gap between germline ends came to 6 bases. The CDR3 here is CSARRVNTGELFF. CDR3 coding DNA: TGCAGTGCTAGAAGGGTTAACACCGGGGAGCTGTTTTTT.

This clonotype has at least ten counts. V usage is TRBV18 and J usage is TRBJ2-5; the D is unclear. Germline CDR1 reads KGHSH; CDR2 reads LQKENI. The CDR3 is 14 residues long. The V gene lost 2 bases and the J gene lost 2 bases, with 9 bases spanning the gap. The CDR3 protein is CASSPRTGQETQYF. In DNA form, the CDR3 reads TGTGCCAGCTCACCAAGGACGGGTCAAGAGACCCAGTACTTC.

This chain links TRBV5-1 with TRBJ1-6; 9 bases agree with TRBD1. In germline, CDR1 is SGHRS, CDR2 YFSETQ. The CDR3 contains 15 residues. Trimming took 1 base from V and 5 from J; bases not matched to a gene: 1. CDR3 region: CASSLRDRDNSPLHF. The CDR3 DNA is TGCGCCAGCAGCTTGCGGGACAGGGATAATTCACCCCTCCACTTT.

This clonotype has just a few counts. The chain carries TRBV6-2 or TRBV6-3 and TRBJ1-4, with D perhaps TRBD1 (5 bases). Deletions cut 6 bases from V and 7 bases from J, with 21 bases between. Looked up from germline, CDR1 is MNHEY and CDR2 is SVGEGT. The CDR3 has 16 residues. The CDR3 reads CASSSGLSQPGEKLFF. In DNA, the CDR3 is TGTGCCAGCAGCTCGGGACTTAGCCAACCCGGTGAAAAACTGTTTTTT.